The 2 T cell receptor beta chains below were found in one sample sequenced in a study of blood T cell repertoires in COVID-19. Only in-frame clones appear in the TCRdb table, and some are missing; sequencing was by immunoSEQ multiplex PCR. The sample has nearly 300,000 clones, just under 90% seen once. The source material was PBMCs or T cells enriched from blood (not recorded which). The receptors shown here come from a woman aged 50 to 65 who had been exposed to COVID-19.

This chain joins TRBV2 and TRBJ1-2; D is ambiguous. Per germline, CDR1 SNHLY and CDR2 FYNNEI. Trimming took off 2 bases at V and 7 bases at J, with 17 bases between the two ends. CDR3 length equals 15 residues. The CDR3 bases are TGTGCCAGCAGTGAATCGCACAGCCCCGGAAGTGGCTACACCTTC. Translated: CASSESHSPGSGYTF.

CDR3 nucleotides: TGTGCCAGCAGCTTCGCGAACTACGAGCAGTACTTC. Translation gives CASSFANYEQYF. This chain links TRBV5-8 with TRBJ2-7, with D unclear. V dropped 2 bases and J dropped 3 bases, with 6 bases sitting between them. Per the germline V gene, CDR1 is SGHTS and CDR2 is YDEGEE. The CDR3 totals 12 residues. The entire variable domain, with the rest obtained from reference TRBV5-8 and TRBJ2-7, is as follows: EAGVTQSPTHLIKTRGQQATLRCSPISGHTSVYWYQQALGLGLQFLLWYDEGEERNRGNFPPRFSGRQFPNYSSELNVNALELEDSALYLCASSFANYEQYFGPGTRLTVT.